The clone carrying this T cell receptor beta chain was counted once. This sample was included in a study of CD8 T cells in Susac syndrome. The CDR3 consists of 13 residues. Germline assignment: CDR1 MNHNY and CDR2 SVGAGI (reference sequence). Trimming shortened V by 0 bases and J by 8 bases, and 10 bases separated the two germline ends. Reverse transcription of about 0.5 to 1 ug RNA used random hexamers. Each CDR3 protein is one row after TCRdb ran MiXCR on the immunoSEQ multiplex PCR reads. The table has roughly 150,000 distinct CDR3 sequences, about 90% seen once. This chain uses TRBV6-6 with TRBJ1-2; D possibly corresponds to TRBD1 (6 bases). This TCR came from a human donor in good health. Material for sequencing was CD4+ T cells from PBMCs. CDR3 residues: CASSYSPGEGYTF. CDR3 in DNA: TGTGCCAGCAGTTACTCCCCAGGGGAAGGCTACACCTTC.